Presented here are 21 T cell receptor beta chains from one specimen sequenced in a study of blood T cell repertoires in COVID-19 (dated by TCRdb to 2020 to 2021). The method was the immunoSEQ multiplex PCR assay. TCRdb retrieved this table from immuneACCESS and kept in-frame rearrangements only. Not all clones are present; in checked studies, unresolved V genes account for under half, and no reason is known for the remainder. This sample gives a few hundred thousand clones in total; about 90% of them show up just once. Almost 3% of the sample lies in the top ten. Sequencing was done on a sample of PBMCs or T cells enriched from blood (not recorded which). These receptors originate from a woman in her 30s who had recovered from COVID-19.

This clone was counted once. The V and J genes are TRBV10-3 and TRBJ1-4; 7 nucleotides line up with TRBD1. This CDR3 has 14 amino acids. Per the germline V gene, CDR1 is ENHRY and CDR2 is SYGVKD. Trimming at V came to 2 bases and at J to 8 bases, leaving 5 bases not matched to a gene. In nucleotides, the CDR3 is TGTGCCATCAGTGAGACAGGGGTGGAGGAAAAACTGTTTTTT. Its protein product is CAISETGVEEKLFF.

The CDR3 region has the DNA TGTGCCAGCAGCCCGGGACTAGCGGGGGTGTTACAAGAGACCCAGTACTTC. Translation gives CASSPGLAGVLQETQYF. This chain joins TRBV9 and TRBJ2-5; 14 bases fit TRBD2. With V trimmed by 4 bases and J by 2 bases, 7 bases remained unmatched. The CDR3 sequence is 17 residues long. Germline CDR1 is SGDLS and CDR2 is YYNGEE.

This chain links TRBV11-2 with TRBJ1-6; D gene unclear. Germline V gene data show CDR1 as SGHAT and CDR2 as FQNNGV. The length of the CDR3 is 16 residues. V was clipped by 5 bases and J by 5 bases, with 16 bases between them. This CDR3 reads CASSRSSGTNNSPLHF. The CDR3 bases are TGTGCCAGCAGCCGCTCATCCGGTACCAATAATTCACCCCTCCACTTT.

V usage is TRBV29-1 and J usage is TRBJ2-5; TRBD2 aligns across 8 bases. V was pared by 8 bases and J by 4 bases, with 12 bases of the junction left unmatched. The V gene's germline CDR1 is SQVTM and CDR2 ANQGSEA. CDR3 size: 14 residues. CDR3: CSPLTLSGRETQYF. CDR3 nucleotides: TGCAGCCCCCTTACACTCAGCGGGAGAGAGACCCAGTACTTC.

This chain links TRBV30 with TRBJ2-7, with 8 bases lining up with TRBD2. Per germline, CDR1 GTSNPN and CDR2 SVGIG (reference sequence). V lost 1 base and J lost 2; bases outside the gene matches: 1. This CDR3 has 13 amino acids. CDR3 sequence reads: CAWSGRGAYEQYF. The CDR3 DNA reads TGTGCCTGGAGTGGGCGGGGGGCCTACGAGCAGTACTTC.

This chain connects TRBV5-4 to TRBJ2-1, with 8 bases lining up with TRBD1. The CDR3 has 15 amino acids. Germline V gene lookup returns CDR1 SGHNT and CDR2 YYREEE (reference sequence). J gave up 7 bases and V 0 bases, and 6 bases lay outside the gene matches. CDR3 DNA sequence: TGTGCCAGCAGCTTGGCCCAGGGGGCATGGAATGAGCAGTTCTTC. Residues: CASSLAQGAWNEQFF.

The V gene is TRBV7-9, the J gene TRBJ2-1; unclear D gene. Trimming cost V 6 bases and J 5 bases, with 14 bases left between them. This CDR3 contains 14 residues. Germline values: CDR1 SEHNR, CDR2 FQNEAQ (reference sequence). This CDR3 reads CASRPLGENNEQFF. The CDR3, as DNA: TGTGCCAGCAGACCCTTGGGCGAAAACAATGAGCAGTTCTTC.

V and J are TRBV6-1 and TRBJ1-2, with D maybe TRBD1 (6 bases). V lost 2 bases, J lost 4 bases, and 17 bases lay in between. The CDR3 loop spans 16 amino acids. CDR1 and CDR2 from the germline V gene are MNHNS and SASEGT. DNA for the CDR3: TGTGCCAGCAGTGAATTAGACAGGCTCTCCTCCTATGGCTACACCTTC. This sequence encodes CASSELDRLSSYGYTF.

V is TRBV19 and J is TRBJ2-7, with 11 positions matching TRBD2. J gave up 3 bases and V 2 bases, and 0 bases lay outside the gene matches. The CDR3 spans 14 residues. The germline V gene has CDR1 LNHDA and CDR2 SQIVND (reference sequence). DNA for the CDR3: TGTGCCAGTAGTATAACTAGCGGGAGCTACGAGCAGTACTTC. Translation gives CASSITSGSYEQYF.

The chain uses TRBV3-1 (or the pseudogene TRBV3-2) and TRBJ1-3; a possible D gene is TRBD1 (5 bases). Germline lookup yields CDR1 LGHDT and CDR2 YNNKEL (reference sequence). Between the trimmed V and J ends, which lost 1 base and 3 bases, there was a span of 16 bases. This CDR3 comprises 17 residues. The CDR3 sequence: CASSQGQGRAFGNTIYF. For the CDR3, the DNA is TGTGCCAGCAGCCAAGGGCAGGGAAGAGCCTTTGGAAACACCATATATTTT.

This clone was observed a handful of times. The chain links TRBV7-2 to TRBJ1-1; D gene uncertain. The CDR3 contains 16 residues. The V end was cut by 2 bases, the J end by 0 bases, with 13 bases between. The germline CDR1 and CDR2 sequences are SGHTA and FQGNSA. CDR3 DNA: TGTGCCAGCAGCTTACGGTGGGTCAGGATGAACACTGAAGCTTTCTTT. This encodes CASSLRWVRMNTEAFF.

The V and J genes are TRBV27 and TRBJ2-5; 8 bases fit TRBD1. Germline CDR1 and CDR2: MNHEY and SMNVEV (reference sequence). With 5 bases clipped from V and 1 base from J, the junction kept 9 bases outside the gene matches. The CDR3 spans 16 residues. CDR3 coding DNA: TGTGCCAGCAGTCCACGACAGGGGAGGTCCCAAGAGACCCAGTACTTC. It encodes CASSPRQGRSQETQYF.

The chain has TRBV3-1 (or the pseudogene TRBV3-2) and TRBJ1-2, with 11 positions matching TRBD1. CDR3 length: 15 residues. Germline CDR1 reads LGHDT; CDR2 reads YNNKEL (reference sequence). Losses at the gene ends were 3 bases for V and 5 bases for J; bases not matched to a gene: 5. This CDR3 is CASSQLGQGAYGYTF. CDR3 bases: TGTGCCAGCAGCCAGCTAGGACAGGGGGCATATGGCTACACCTTC.

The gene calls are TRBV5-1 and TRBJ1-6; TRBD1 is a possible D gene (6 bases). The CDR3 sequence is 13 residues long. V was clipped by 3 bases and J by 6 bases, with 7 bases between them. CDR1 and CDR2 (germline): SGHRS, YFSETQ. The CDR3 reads CASSSDSNSPLHF. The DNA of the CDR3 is TGCGCCAGCAGCTCGGACAGTAATTCACCCCTCCACTTT.

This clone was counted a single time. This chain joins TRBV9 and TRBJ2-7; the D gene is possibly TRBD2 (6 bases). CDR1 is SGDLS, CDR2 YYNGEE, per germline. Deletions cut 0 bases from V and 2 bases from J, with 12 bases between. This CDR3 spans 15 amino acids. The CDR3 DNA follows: TGTGCCAGCAGCGTAGATCCCGGGGGAACCTACGAGCAGTACTTC. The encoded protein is CASSVDPGGTYEQYF. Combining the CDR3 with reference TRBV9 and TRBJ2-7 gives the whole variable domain DSGVTQTPKHLITATGQRVTLRCSPRSGDLSVYWYQQSLDQGLQFLIQYYNGEERAKGNILERFSAQQFPDLHSELNLSSLELGDSALYFCASSVDPGGTYEQYFGPGTRLTVT.

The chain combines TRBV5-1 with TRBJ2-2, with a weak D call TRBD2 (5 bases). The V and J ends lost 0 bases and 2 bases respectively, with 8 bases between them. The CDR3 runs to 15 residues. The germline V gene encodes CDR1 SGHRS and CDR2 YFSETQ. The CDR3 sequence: CASSLAGLNTGELFF. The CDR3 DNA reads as TGCGCCAGCAGCTTGGCCGGACTCAACACCGGGGAGCTGTTTTTT.

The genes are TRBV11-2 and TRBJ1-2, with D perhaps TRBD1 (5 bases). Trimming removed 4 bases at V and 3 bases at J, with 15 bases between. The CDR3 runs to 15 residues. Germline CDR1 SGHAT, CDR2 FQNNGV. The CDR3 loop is CASSSTHTGDYGYTF. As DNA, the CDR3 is TGTGCCAGCAGCTCCACACATACAGGAGACTATGGCTACACCTTC.

CDR3 protein: CASREDTRNEQFF. The CDR3 coding sequence is TGTGCCAGCAGAGAGGACACTCGCAATGAGCAGTTCTTC. The rearrangement uses TRBV7-9 and TRBJ2-1, with TRBD1 as a possible D gene (5 bases). Trimming took 6 bases from V and 6 from J, leaving 12 bases between them. The CDR3 contains 13 residues. Germline CDR1 reads SEHNR; CDR2 reads FQNEAQ (reference sequence).

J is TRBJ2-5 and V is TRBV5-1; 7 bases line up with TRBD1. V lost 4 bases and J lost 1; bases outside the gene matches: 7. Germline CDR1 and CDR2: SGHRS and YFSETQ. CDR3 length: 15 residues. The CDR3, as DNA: TGCGCCAGCAGCGCCGGGACAGATAGCCAAGAGACCCAGTACTTC. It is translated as CASSAGTDSQETQYF.

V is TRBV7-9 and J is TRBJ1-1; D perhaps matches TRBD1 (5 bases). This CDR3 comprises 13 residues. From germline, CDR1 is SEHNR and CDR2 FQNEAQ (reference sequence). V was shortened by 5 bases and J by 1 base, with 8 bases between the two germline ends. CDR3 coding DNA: TGTGCCAGCAGCGGACACGAGAACACTGAAGCTTTCTTT. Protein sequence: CASSGHENTEAFF.

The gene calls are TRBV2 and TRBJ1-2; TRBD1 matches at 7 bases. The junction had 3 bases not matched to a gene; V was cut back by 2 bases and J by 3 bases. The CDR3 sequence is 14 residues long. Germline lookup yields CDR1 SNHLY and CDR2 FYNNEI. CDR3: CASSEQGEDYGYTF. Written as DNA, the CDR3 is TGTGCCAGCAGTGAACAGGGGGAGGACTATGGCTACACCTTC.